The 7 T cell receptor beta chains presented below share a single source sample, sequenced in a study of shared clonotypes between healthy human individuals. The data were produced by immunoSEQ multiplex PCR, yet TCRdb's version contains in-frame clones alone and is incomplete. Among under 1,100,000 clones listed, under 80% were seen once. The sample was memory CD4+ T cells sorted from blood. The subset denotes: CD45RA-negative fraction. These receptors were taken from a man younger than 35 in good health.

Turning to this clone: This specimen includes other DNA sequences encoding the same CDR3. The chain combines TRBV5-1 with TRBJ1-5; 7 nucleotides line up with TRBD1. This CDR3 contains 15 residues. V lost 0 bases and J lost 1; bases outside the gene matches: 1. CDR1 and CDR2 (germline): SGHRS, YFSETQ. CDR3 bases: TGCGCCAGCAGCTTGGCAGGGGGAAGCAATCAGCCCCAGCATTTT. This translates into CASSLAGGSNQPQHF.

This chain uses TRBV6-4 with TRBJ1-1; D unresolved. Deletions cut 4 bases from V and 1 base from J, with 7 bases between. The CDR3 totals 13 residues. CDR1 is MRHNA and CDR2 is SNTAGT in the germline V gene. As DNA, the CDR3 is TGTGCCAGCAGTGTTCGCGAGAACACTGAAGCTTTCTTT. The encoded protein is CASSVRENTEAFF.

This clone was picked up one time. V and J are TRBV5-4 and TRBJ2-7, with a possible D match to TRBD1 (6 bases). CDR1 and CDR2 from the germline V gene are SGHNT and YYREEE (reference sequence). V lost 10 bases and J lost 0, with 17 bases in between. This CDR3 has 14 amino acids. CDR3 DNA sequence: TGTGCCGGCTATTTAAGGGGGAGCTCCTACGAGCAGTACTTC. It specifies CAGYLRGSSYEQYF.

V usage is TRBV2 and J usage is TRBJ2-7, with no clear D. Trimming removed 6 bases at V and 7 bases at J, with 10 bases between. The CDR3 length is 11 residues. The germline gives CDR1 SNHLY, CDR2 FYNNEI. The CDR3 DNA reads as TGTGCCAGCAGCCCATTTGGGGAGCAGTACTTC. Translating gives CASSPFGEQYF.

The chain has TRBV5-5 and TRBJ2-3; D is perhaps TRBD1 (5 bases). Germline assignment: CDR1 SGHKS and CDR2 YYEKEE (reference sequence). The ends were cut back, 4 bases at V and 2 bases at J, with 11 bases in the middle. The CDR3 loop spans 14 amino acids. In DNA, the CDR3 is TGTGCCAGCAGCACGGACACGTCCACAGATACGCAGTATTTT. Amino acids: CASSTDTSTDTQYF.

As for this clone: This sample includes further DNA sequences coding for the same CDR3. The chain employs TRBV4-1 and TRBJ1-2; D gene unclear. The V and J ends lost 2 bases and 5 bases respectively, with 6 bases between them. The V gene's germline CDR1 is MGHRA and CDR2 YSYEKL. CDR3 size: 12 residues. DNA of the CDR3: TGCGCCAGCAGCCAACCATCATATGGCTACACCTTC. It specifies CASSQPSYGYTF.

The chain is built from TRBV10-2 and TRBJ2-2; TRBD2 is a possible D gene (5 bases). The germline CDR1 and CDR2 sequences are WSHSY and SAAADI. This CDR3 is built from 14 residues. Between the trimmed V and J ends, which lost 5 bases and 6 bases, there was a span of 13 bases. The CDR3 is CASSNGLGPGELFF. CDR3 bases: TGCGCCAGCAGTAATGGACTGGGTCCCGGGGAGCTGTTTTTT.